Following are 11 T cell receptor beta chains from one sample sequenced in a study of blood T cell repertoires in COVID-19 (dated by TCRdb to about 2020). Libraries came from the immunoSEQ multiplex PCR assay. In TCRdb, the immuneACCESS table is reduced to in-frame sequences with V and J assigned. These tables do not hold every clone; where another copy was compared, an unresolved V gene accounts for under half, and the others remain unexplained. The sample has some 270,000 clones on record, around 85% of them singletons. About 11% of the sample is in the top ten clones. Sequencing was carried out using peripheral blood. The receptors originated from a woman aged 70-85 years with acute or convalescent COVID-19.

The chain couples TRBV3-1 (or the pseudogene TRBV3-2) to TRBJ2-3; a weak D match, TRBD2 (5 bases). Deletions cut 0 bases from V and 7 bases from J, with 20 bases between. CDR1 is LGHDT and CDR2 is YNNKEL in the germline V gene (reference sequence). The CDR3 extends over 17 amino acids. CDR3 amino acids: CASSQDLGGTSRNTQYF. CDR3 DNA sequence: TGTGCCAGCAGCCAAGATCTTGGTGGAACTAGTAGGAATACGCAGTATTTT.

This chain links TRBV11-3 with TRBJ2-2; 8 bases match TRBD2. The CDR3 loop spans 13 amino acids. The germline V gene encodes CDR1 SGHNT and CDR2 YENEEA. With V trimmed by 5 bases and J by 7 bases, 3 bases remained unmatched. As DNA, the CDR3 is TGTGCCAGCAGCGCCCGGGGGGGCGGGGAGCTGTTTTTT. It yields the protein CASSARGGGELFF.

As for this clone: This sample includes further DNA sequences coding for the same CDR3. The chain joins TRBV19 to TRBJ1-6, with D possibly being TRBD1 (6 bases). V gave up 5 bases and J gave up 6 bases, with 14 bases separating them. Per germline, CDR1 LNHDA and CDR2 SQIVND (reference sequence). The CDR3 sequence is 15 residues long. CDR3 DNA sequence: TGTGCCAGTAGTTTGGGGGGGCAGACTAATTCACCCCTCCACTTT. This sequence encodes CASSLGGQTNSPLHF.

The V gene is TRBV3-1 (or the pseudogene TRBV3-2), the J gene TRBJ2-7; 11 positions match TRBD2. J was trimmed by 4 bases and V by 1 base; bases with no gene match: 9. Germline lookup yields CDR1 LGHDT and CDR2 YNNKEL (reference sequence). The CDR3 is 17 amino acids. DNA of the CDR3: TGTGCCAGCAGCCAAGGGTTAGGGGCTAGCGGGGGGTACGAGCAGTACTTC. Translated: CASSQGLGASGGYEQYF.

The chain is built from TRBV19 and TRBJ1-5; no clear D. There are 13 residues in the CDR3. Germline V lookup: CDR1 LNHDA, CDR2 SQIVND (reference sequence). Trimming took off 8 bases at V and 4 bases at J, with 12 bases between the two ends. In DNA, the CDR3 is TGTGCCAGTGGGGATACTAGGAATCAGCCCCAGCATTTT. Protein product: CASGDTRNQPQHF.

The chain uses TRBV6-5 and TRBJ1-5; unclear D gene. V lost 5 bases and J 0 bases, leaving 5 bases between the germline ends. Germline assignment: CDR1 MNHEY and CDR2 SVGAGI. There are 13 residues in the CDR3. The CDR3 bases are TGTGCCAGCAGTCGGGATAGCAATCAGCCCCAGCATTTT. Translation: CASSRDSNQPQHF.

The chain recombines TRBV6-5 with TRBJ1-2, with D possibly TRBD1 on 6 matching bases. Per the germline V gene, CDR1 is MNHEY and CDR2 is SVGAGI. Trimming cost V 4 bases and J 10 bases, with 19 bases left between them. The CDR3 extends over 14 amino acids. Here the CDR3 reads CASSSPLRDNIYTF. The CDR3 nucleotides read TGTGCCAGCAGTTCCCCTCTTAGGGACAATATCTACACCTTC.

The V gene is TRBV5-1, the J gene TRBJ1-6; possible D gene TRBD1, 6 bases. The CDR3 has 15 residues. From germline, CDR1 is SGHRS and CDR2 YFSETQ. Trimming took 0 bases from V and 6 from J, leaving 10 bases between them. This CDR3 reads CASSLEGTSNSPLHF. Written as DNA, the CDR3 is TGCGCCAGCAGCTTGGAAGGGACAAGTAATTCACCCCTCCACTTT. Supplemented by reference TRBV5-1 and TRBJ1-6, the full variable domain reads KAGVTQTPRYLIKTRGQQVTLSCSPISGHRSVSWYQQTPGQGLQFLFEYFSETQRNKGNFPGRFSGRQFSNSRSEMNVSTLELGDSALYLCASSLEGTSNSPLHFGNGTRLTVT.

The genes are TRBV11-2 and TRBJ2-1, with 7 bases aligning to TRBD1. The germline V gene has CDR1 SGHAT and CDR2 FQNNGV. The trim removed 7 bases at V and 5 bases at J, leaving 11 bases unmatched. The CDR3 consists of 15 residues. CDR3 residues: CASIWGRGQHNEQFF. DNA of the CDR3: TGTGCCAGCATCTGGGGTCGGGGACAGCACAATGAGCAGTTCTTC. The full variable domain, its missing parts supplied by reference TRBV11-2 and TRBJ2-1, is EAGVAQSPRYKIIEKRQSVAFWCNPISGHATLYWYQQILGQGPKLLIQFQNNGVVDDSQLPKDRFSAERLKGVDSTLKIQPAKLEDSAVYLCASIWGRGQHNEQFFGPGTRLTVL.

The chain has TRBV5-1 and TRBJ2-1; 8 nucleotides match TRBD1. This CDR3 is 14 amino acids long. The germline CDR1 and CDR2 sequences are SGHRS and YFSETQ. Unmatched junction bases numbered 12, after V lost 8 bases and J lost 8 bases. The DNA for the CDR3 is TGCGCCAGTTCTCAGGGGGCCGCGGTGGATGAGCAGTTCTTC. Translating gives CASSQGAAVDEQFF.

V and J are TRBV3-1 (or the pseudogene TRBV3-2) and TRBJ1-1; D gene unclear. The CDR3 runs to 15 residues. Germline assignment: CDR1 LGHDT and CDR2 YNNKEL (reference sequence). V lost 4 bases, J lost 5 bases, and 17 bases lay in between. Here the CDR3 reads CASSRREGGVTEAFF. The CDR3 bases are TGTGCCAGCAGCCGTAGAGAGGGAGGAGTAACTGAAGCTTTCTTT.